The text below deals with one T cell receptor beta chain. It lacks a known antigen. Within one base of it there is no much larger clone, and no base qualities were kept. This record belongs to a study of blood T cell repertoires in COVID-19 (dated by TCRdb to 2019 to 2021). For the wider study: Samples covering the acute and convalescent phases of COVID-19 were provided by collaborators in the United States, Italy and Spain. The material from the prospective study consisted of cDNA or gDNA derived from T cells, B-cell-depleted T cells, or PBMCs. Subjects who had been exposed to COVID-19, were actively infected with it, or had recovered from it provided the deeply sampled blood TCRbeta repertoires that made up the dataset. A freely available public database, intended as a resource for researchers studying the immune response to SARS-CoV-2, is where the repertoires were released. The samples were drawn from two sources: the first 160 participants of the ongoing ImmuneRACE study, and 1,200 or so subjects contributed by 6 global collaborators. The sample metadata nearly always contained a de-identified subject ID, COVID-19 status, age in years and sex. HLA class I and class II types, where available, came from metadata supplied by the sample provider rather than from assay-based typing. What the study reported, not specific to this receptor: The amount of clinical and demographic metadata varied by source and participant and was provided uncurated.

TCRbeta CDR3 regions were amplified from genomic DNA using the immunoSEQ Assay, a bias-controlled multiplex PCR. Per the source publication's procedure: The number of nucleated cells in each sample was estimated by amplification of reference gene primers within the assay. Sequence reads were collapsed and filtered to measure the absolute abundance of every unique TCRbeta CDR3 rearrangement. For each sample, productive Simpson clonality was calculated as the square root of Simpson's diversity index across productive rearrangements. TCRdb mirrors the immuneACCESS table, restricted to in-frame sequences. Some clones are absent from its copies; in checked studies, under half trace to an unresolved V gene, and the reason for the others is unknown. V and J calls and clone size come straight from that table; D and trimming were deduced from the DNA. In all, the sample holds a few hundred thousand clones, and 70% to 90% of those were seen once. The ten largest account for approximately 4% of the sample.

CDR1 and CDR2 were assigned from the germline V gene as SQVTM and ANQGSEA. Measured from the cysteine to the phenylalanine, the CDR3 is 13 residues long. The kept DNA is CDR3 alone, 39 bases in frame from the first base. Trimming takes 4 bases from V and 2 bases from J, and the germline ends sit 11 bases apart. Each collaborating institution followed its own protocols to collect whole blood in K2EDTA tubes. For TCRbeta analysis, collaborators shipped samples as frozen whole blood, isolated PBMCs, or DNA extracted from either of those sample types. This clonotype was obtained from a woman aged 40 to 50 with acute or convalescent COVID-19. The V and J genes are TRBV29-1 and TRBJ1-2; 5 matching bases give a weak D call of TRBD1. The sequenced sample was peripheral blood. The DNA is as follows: TGCAGCGTTGCAACAGGCGGAAACTATGGCTACACCTTC. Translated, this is CSVATGGNYGYTF.